The clone carrying this T cell receptor (beta chain) was seen ten or more times. Its specificity is not known. Genomic DNA, the template, was used for profiling of the TCR beta VDJ and CDR3. TCRdb independently ran MiXCR on the reads; one entry per CDR3 protein. The table includes about 200,000 distinct CDR3 sequences, roughly 50% detected once. This sample stems from a study of CD8+CD57+ T cells in acquired aplastic anemia. Study information: DNA per sorted CD4+ or CD8+ sample ranged roughly 0.19 to 27.4 ug, averaging roughly 3.3 ug.

The CDR3 is made up of 14 amino acids. Germline CDR1 reads WNHNN; CDR2 reads SYGVQD (reference sequence). Trimming removed 5 bases from V and 0 bases from J, with 7 bases in between. Study conclusions and caveats: Comparison of patients with controls identified around 31 shared CD8+ CDR3 sequences.

All patients picked for sequencing had shown, by flow cytometry, an expansion of CD8+CD57+ cells. All patients were therapy-naive when blood was sampled. Sequenced input: sorted CD4+, CD8+, or CD8+CD57+ T cells (not recorded which) from PBMCs. The rearrangement joins TRBV10-1 to TRBJ2-2; D is undetermined. The receptor comes from a human donor with aplastic anemia. CDR3 region: CASSPETNTGELFF. The CDR3 DNA follows: TGCGCCAGCAGTCCAGAAACGAACACCGGGGAGCTGTTTTTT.